These T cell receptor beta chains were read from a single sample in a study of cytomegalovirus exposure and HLA in healthy donors. Assay: immunoSEQ multiplex PCR; the TCRdb copy retains only in-frame clones and omits some. Of fewer than 80,000 clones listed, roughly 73% were seen once; the top ten hold approximately 22%. Sequencing input: PBMCs. These TCRs come from a woman in her forties in good health and CMV-seropositive. Each CDR3 is given with its conserved first and last residue. Each record gives: clone size, J gene, D gene, V gene, CDR3 DNA, CDR3 protein. The D gene is left open where the match is weak. Only some rows state a clone size, as once, few, many or a class for expanded clones.

-	TRBJ2-7	TRBD1	TRBV2	TGTGCCAGCTCAGGGGGCACGGGTGGGGAGCAGTACTTC	CASSGGTGGEQYF
-	TRBJ1-1	-	TRBV30	TGTGCCTGGAGTGCAACACGGAACACTGAAGCTTTCTTT	CAWSATRNTEAFF
-	TRBJ1-5	TRBD1	TRBV6-1	TGTGCCAGCAGGTTAGGGACAGCCGATCAGCCCCAGCATTTT	CASRLGTADQPQHF
-	TRBJ1-2	-	TRBV4-1	TGCGCCAGCAGCCAAGATAGAATTGTGAGGAACTATGGCTACACCTTC	CASSQDRIVRNYGYTF
-	TRBJ1-2	-	TRBV30	TGTGCCTGGGGCAGCAGCGGGGGAGGCTACACCTTC	CAWGSSGGGYTF
once	TRBJ2-7	-	TRBV21-1	TGTGCCAGCAGCAGACACAGGGAATATTACGAGCAGTACTTC	CASSRHREYYEQYF
-	TRBJ2-1	TRBD2	TRBV6-4	TGTGCCAGCAGTGCCCGGACTAGCGGGGGGTTGGATGAGCAGTTCTTC	CASSARTSGGLDEQFF
once	TRBJ1-3	-	TRBV27	TGTGCCAGCACTCTACCGGGCGGGGGGCAAGGAAACACCATATATTTT	CASTLPGGGQGNTIYF
-	TRBJ2-7	-	TRBV15	TGTGCCACCAGCAGTAGCGGCTACGAGCAGTACTTC	CATSSSGYEQYF
-	TRBJ1-6	TRBD1	TRBV4-3	TGCGCCAGCAGCGCTACGACAGGGGCGGTCAATTCACCCCTCCACTTT	CASSATTGAVNSPLHF
-	TRBJ1-3	TRBD1	TRBV7-6	TGTGCCAGCAAACGGGACAGCTCTGGAAACACCATATATTTT	CASKRDSSGNTIYF